This T cell receptor (beta chain) stems from a study of T cell responses to AZD1222 COVID-19 vaccine. Study-level findings and limits: Only a handful of AZD1222 recipients were seropositive at baseline. CD4 TCRs linked to vaccination spanned spike, dominating at 160-218 and 743-854. White British donors predominated, females outnumbered males, and clonal diversity was possibly underestimated.

The table lists this clone with a count of one. Its antigen is unidentified. The assay was immunoSEQ multiplex PCR, and TCRdb's table has in-frame clones only and misses some. The data contain approximately 110,000 clones, roughly 90% of them singletons. CDR3 length equals 13 residues. The germline V gene has CDR1 KGHSH and CDR2 LQKENI. The V and J ends lost 1 base and 7 bases respectively, with 11 bases between them. The sequences come from peripheral blood, collected on day 0 of AZD1222 vaccination. This TCR derives from an adult in good health. The J gene is TRBJ2-7, the V gene TRBV18; possible D gene TRBD2, 5 bases. CDR3 sequence: CASSPLSGREQYF. The CDR3 nucleotides read TGTGCCAGCTCACCACTGTCTGGGAGAGAGCAGTACTTC.